Following are 9 T cell receptor beta chains from one sample sequenced in a study of shared clonotypes between healthy human individuals (dated by TCRdb to the early 2020s). Libraries were constructed by the immunoSEQ multiplex PCR assay. The source is immuneACCESS, and TCRdb retained only in-frame sequences with V and J called. Part of the clones is not carried over; for the studies checked, unresolved V genes explain less than half of this, and the remainder is unexplained. Across this sample there are hundreds of thousands of clones, with 97% seen only once. Less than 0.065% of the sample goes to the ten largest clones. Material for sequencing was naive CD4+ T cells sorted from blood. The cell subset or site label, as the study defines it: CD45RA+ positively selected. These receptor sequences come from a woman in her 30s in good health.

V gene TRBV5-1 combines with J gene TRBJ1-5; no firm D call. Per the germline V gene, CDR1 is SGHRS and CDR2 is YFSETQ. Trimming left V 2 bases short and J 1 base short, with 10 bases between. The CDR3 runs 15 residues. CDR3 sequence reads: CASSFSGSSNQPQHF. In DNA, the CDR3 is TGCGCCAGCAGCTTTAGTGGGTCCAGCAATCAGCCCCAGCATTTT. The whole variable domain, filled in from reference TRBV5-1 and TRBJ1-5, reads KAGVTQTPRYLIKTRGQQVTLSCSPISGHRSVSWYQQTPGQGLQFLFEYFSETQRNKGNFPGRFSGRQFSNSRSEMNVSTLELGDSALYLCASSFSGSSNQPQHFGDGTRLSIL.

This sequence joins TRBV6-5 and TRBJ1-2; 8 bases map to TRBD1. CDR3 length: 15 amino acids. Looked up from germline, CDR1 is MNHEY and CDR2 is SVGAGI. Germline trimming cut 6 bases from V and 4 bases from J; bases unmatched to any gene: 10. The CDR3 region is CASSSGQGPGYGYTF. In DNA, the CDR3 is TGTGCCAGCAGCTCCGGACAGGGACCGGGCTATGGCTACACCTTC.

The gene calls are TRBV9 and TRBJ1-3, with 10 positions matching TRBD1. The J segment lost 0 bases and the V segment lost 0 bases, leaving 6 bases of the junction unmatched. This CDR3 spans 18 amino acids. The germline gives CDR1 SGDLS, CDR2 YYNGEE. CDR3 in DNA: TGTGCCAGCAGCGTAGCTTGGACAGGGGGTGCCTCTGGAAACACCATATATTTT. This encodes CASSVAWTGGASGNTIYF. Complete variable domain (other parts from reference TRBV9 and TRBJ1-3): DSGVTQTPKHLITATGQRVTLRCSPRSGDLSVYWYQQSLDQGLQFLIQYYNGEERAKGNILERFSAQQFPDLHSELNLSSLELGDSALYFCASSVAWTGGASGNTIYFGEGSWLTVV.

The rearrangement links TRBV10-3 to TRBJ2-7; 11 bases align to TRBD1. Germline CDR1 and CDR2: ENHRY and SYGVKD. With 8 bases clipped from V and 2 bases from J, the junction kept 8 bases outside the gene matches. The CDR3 covers 15 residues. The CDR3: CAIGGADRGPYEQYF. CDR3 coding DNA: TGTGCCATCGGAGGGGCGGACAGGGGGCCCTACGAGCAGTACTTC.

This clone appeared once. This chain links TRBV25-1 with TRBJ2-2; D is unresolved. Trimming removed 5 bases at V and 1 base at J, with 11 bases between. Germline values: CDR1 MGHDK, CDR2 SYGVNS. CDR3 length equals 15 residues. The DNA for the CDR3 is TGTGCCAGCAGTTGGGCCACGATGAACACCGGGGAGCTGTTTTTT. Translating it yields CASSWATMNTGELFF.

The CDR3 DNA reads TGTGCCAGCAGTTACCTCGGGTACAATGAGCAGTTCTTC. Its protein product is CASSYLGYNEQFF. The chain links TRBV6-5 to TRBJ2-1, with D uncertain. V shed 2 bases and J shed 4 bases, with 6 bases lying between them. This CDR3 has 13 amino acids. Germline V gene sequence: CDR1 MNHEY, CDR2 SVGAGI.

The chain employs TRBV19 and TRBJ1-5, with D possibly being TRBD1 (6 bases). Trimming shortened V by 5 bases and J by 9 bases, and 17 bases separated the two germline ends. The CDR3 runs 14 residues. Germline V gene lookup returns CDR1 LNHDA and CDR2 SQIVND (reference sequence). The CDR3 DNA follows: TGTGCCAGTAGTCCGACAGGTATTGGTCGGCCCCAGCATTTT. It encodes CASSPTGIGRPQHF.

The chain recombines TRBV28 with TRBJ2-7; a weak D match, TRBD1 (6 bases). V was shortened by 9 bases and J by 1 base, with 16 bases between the two germline ends. CDR3 length: 14 residues. CDR1 and CDR2 (germline): MDHEN, SYDVKM. The DNA of the CDR3 is TGTGCCAGTTCAGGGGCAGGGCCTTCCTACGAGCAGTACTTC. This gives the protein CASSGAGPSYEQYF.

The chain employs TRBV28 and TRBJ1-4; D gene ambiguous. CDR3 length: 16 amino acids. Germline V CDR1 and CDR2: MDHEN, SYDVKM. V dropped 2 bases and J dropped 0 bases, with 10 bases sitting between them. The CDR3 loop is CASSLARVTTNEKLFF. DNA of the CDR3: TGTGCCAGCAGTTTAGCGCGGGTCACAACTAATGAAAAACTGTTTTTT.